This T cell receptor (beta chain) is from a study of cytomegalovirus exposure and HLA in healthy donors. PCR used 60 Vbeta primers and 13 Jbeta primers. The data were produced by immunoSEQ multiplex PCR, yet TCRdb's version contains in-frame clones alone and is incomplete. Of just over 200,000 clones in the sample, 70% were seen once. Germline V CDR1 and CDR2: SGHTA, FQGNSA. J was trimmed by 4 bases and V by 10 bases; bases with no gene match: 8. The CDR3 is made up of 14 amino acids. V gene TRBV7-2 combines with J gene TRBJ2-1; 9 bases are a match to TRBD2. The source material was PBMCs. The source of this sequence is a man aged 35-49 years in good health and CMV-seropositive. The CDR3 DNA sequence: TGTGCCATCCGAGCGGGGGGACCATACAATGAGCAGTTCTTC. It translates to CAIRAGGPYNEQFF.